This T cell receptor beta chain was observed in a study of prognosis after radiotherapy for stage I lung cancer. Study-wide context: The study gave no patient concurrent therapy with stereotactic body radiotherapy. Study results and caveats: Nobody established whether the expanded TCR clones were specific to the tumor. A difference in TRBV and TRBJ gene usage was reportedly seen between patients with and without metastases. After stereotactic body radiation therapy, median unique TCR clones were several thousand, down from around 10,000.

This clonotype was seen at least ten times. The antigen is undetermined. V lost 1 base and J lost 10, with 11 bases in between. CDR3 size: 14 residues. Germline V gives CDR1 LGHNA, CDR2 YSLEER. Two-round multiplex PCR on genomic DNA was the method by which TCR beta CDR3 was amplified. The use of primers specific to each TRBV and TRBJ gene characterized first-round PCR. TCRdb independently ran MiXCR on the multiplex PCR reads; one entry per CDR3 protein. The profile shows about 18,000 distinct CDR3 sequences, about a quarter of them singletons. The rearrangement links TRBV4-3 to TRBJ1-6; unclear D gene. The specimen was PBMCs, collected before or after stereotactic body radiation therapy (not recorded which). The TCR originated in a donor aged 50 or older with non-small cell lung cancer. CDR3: CASSQVLRSSPLHF. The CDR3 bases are TGCGCCAGCAGCCAAGTCCTGAGGAGCTCACCCCTCCACTTT.